This T cell receptor (beta chain) was recorded in a study of T cell responses to AZD1222 COVID-19 vaccine. As concerns this clone: Its antigen is currently unknown.

This CDR3 region has 11 residues. Germline V CDR1 and CDR2: DFQATT, SNEGSKA (reference sequence). Trimming left V 5 bases short and J 8 bases short, with 9 bases between. The table came from immunoSEQ multiplex PCR; TCRdb's copy has only in-frame clones and leaves some out. The table shows 150,000 or so clones, with roughly 86% occurring only once. Study-level results: Dominant at 160-218 and 743-854, vaccine-associated CD4 TCRs also spanned spike.

The receptor comes from an adult in good health. The sequencing used peripheral blood, collected on day 0 of AZD1222 vaccination. The chain uses TRBV20-1 and TRBJ1-4; D may be TRBD1 (5 bases). The CDR3: CSAEGEEKLFF. In DNA, the CDR3 is TGCAGTGCTGAAGGGGAAGAAAAACTGTTTTTT.